These 5 T cell receptor beta chains came from one sample sequenced in a study of regulatory T cells in long-lasting Graves disease. The sample's time point: persistent/refractory GD, antithyroid drugs over 5 years with positive TRAb. The TCR library used RNA extracted from PBMCs. Arm-PCR with iRepertoire HTBI primers amplified the CDR3 regions for these TCR beta libraries. TCRdb reprocessed the multiplex PCR reads via MiXCR and lists one record per CDR3 protein. The sample holds about 460,000 distinct CDR3 sequences, around a fifth seen once. The sample here was peripheral blood mononuclear cells (PBMCs), taken when the disease was refractory, from a patient treated with antithyroid drugs. The receptors stem from a female donor with Graves disease.

This clonotype was counted a few times. This chain connects TRBV29-1 to TRBJ2-6, with a possible D match to TRBD2 (6 bases). This CDR3 contains 15 residues. Trimming shortened V by 4 bases and J by 0 bases, and 10 bases separated the two germline ends. The germline gives CDR1 SQVTM, CDR2 ANQGSEA. The CDR3 region has the DNA TGCAGCGTTGCCGGGGGAGGCTCTGGGGCCAACGTCCTGACTTTC. Translating gives CSVAGGGSGANVLTF.

Many counts were recorded for this clonotype. V is TRBV28 and J is TRBJ2-7; 11 nucleotides line up with TRBD1. The CDR3 totals 16 residues. Germline lookup yields CDR1 MDHEN and CDR2 SYDVKM. J was trimmed by 2 bases and V by 3 bases; bases with no gene match: 6. CDR3: CASSLGQGGNTYEQYF. The CDR3 DNA sequence: TGTGCCAGCAGTTTGGGACAGGGGGGGAACACCTACGAGCAGTACTTC.

This clonotype has a count of ten or more. This chain uses TRBV6-1 with TRBJ1-1; D gene ambiguous. Germline V gene sequence: CDR1 MNHNS, CDR2 SASEGT. The CDR3 runs to 13 residues. V was pared by 8 bases and J by 0 bases, with 10 bases between. The CDR3: CASGMAVNTEAFF. In nucleotides, the CDR3 is TGTGCCAGCGGTATGGCAGTGAACACTGAAGCTTTCTTT.

Ten or more counts support this clonotype. The chain links TRBV20-1 to TRBJ2-7; 8 nucleotides line up with TRBD2. Per the germline V gene, CDR1 is DFQATT and CDR2 is SNEGSKA (reference sequence). The CDR3 is 13 residues long. With V trimmed by 0 bases and J by 10 bases, 8 bases remained unmatched. Here the CDR3 DNA reads TGCAGTGCTAGAGACGGTAGGGGGACTAGTCAGTACTTC. The encoded protein is CSARDGRGTSQYF.

J is TRBJ2-5 and V is TRBV4-2, with TRBD2 identical over 8 bases. Trimming removed 4 bases from V and 5 bases from J; junction bases left unmatched: 9. Germline V gene lookup returns CDR1 LGHNA and CDR2 YNFKEQ. This CDR3 is built from 15 residues. CDR3 coding DNA: TGTGCCAGCAGCCCCAGGACTAGCCGGGGGGAGACCCAGTACTTC. It codes for CASSPRTSRGETQYF.